The entry below gives a single TCR beta chain sequence along with its context. Its cognate antigen has yet to be identified. No base quality values were provided; no much bigger clone lies one nucleotide off. The germline ends are 15 bases apart after V is trimmed by 6 bases and J by 3 bases. The CDR3 covers 14 residues, taking in both the cysteine and the phenylalanine. The entry retains the CDR3 DNA only, 42 bases that are in frame from base 1. The germline V gene gives CDR1 as MDHEN and CDR2 as SYDVKM. The library was produced with the immunoSEQ multiplex PCR assay. The study's own analysis went as follows. To diagnose cytomegalovirus status from the catalog of TCR beta chain sequences, a statistical classification framework was built. This is the immuneACCESS table as TCRdb keeps it, with only in-frame sequences that have V and J called. A part of the clones is gone; compared with another copy, unresolved V genes explain less than half, and the rest is unexplained. For V, J and clone size, that table is used; D and trimming come from the DNA. The sample has around 49,000 clones on record, around 94% of them singletons. Clones ranked in the top ten supply less than 9.5% of the sample.

These data come from a study of cytomegalovirus exposure and HLA in healthy donors (dated by TCRdb to the late 2010s). About the study as a whole: According to a later analysis, one platform produced both the approximately 110 validation repertoires and the 720 or so repertoires of the first cohort. To predict cytomegalovirus infection status, the study combined high-throughput TCR immunosequencing, statistical association of individual TCRs with disease status, and machine learning. The aim of the study was to test whether cataloging public T cell receptors could identify signatures of past pathogen exposure. Along with the approximately 650-subject first cohort, a separate validation cohort of over a hundred different subjects was used.

The donors were included in the validation cohort of 100 to 150 subjects, a group kept apart from the roughly 670-subject first cohort. Points the paper makes about the study in general: Cytomegalovirus status was reported to be diagnosed by the classifier with high specificity and sensitivity in both the original and validation cohorts. Most TCR sequences were observed very rarely across donors, whereas some public TCRs were present in many individuals. The study listed around 160 TCR beta chains as associated with cytomegalovirus. Three of the identified cytomegalovirus-associated TCR beta chains were confirmed in vitro to be specific for cytomegalovirus antigens. A later analysis lacked HLA typing for the validation cohort, so it scored co-occurrence in that cohort across all 120 repertoires. In a later analysis, TCRs clustered in the first cohort were found to also tend to co-occur in the roughly 120 validation repertoires, with approximately 95% of cluster scores above 0. It was suggested by the authors that the approach could potentially be generalized to other disease states and immunological phenotypes.

Sample: PBMCs. Recombination connected TRBV28 to TRBJ2-7, with TRBD2 as a weak D call on 5 bases. This clonotype was sampled from a woman aged 18-35 years in good health and CMV-seropositive. The CDR3 here reads CASSPLVSGYEQYF. The DNA sequence is as follows: TGTGCCAGCAGCCCCCTTGTCAGCGGCTACGAGCAGTACTTC.